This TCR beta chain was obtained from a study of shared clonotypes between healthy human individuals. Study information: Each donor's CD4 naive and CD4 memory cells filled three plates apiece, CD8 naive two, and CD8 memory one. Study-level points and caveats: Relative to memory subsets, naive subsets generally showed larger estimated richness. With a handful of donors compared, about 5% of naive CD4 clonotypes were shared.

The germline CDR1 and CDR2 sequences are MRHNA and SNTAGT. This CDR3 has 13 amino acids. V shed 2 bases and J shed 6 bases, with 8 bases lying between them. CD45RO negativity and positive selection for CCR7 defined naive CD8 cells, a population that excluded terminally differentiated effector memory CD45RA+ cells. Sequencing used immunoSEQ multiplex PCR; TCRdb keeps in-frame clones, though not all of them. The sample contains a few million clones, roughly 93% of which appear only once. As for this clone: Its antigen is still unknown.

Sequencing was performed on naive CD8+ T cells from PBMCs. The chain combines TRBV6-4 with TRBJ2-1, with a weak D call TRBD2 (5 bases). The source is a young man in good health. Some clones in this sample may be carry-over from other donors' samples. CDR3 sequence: CASSDGLANEQFF. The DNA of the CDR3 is TGTGCCAGCAGTGACGGGCTAGCCAATGAGCAGTTCTTC.